These 27 T cell receptor beta chains came from one sample sequenced in a study of CD8 T cells in Susac syndrome. Reverse transcription of about 0.45 to 1 ug RNA was carried out with random hexamers. TCRdb re-called the immunoSEQ multiplex PCR reads through MiXCR, storing one row per CDR3 protein. The data show roughly 120,000 distinct CDR3 sequences, about 93% seen once. Sequencing was done on a sample of CD4+ T cells from PBMCs. These receptors all stem from a human donor in good health.

The V call is TRBV12-3 or TRBV12-4, the J call TRBJ2-5, with 9 bases identical to TRBD1. Unmatched junction bases numbered 7, after V lost 6 bases and J lost 5 bases. The CDR3 is 14 amino acids. DNA of the CDR3: TGTGCCAGCAGCCAAGACACAGGGGGCGAGACCCAGTACTTC. Residues: CASSQDTGGETQYF.

This chain links TRBV2 with TRBJ2-1; perhaps TRBD2 as D (6 bases). The CDR3 has 14 residues. V was cut by 6 bases and J by 2 bases, with 11 bases left in between. Germline loops: CDR1 SNHLY, CDR2 FYNNEI. The CDR3 DNA follows: TGTGCCAGCAGGGCGGGCGGGACCTACAATGAGCAGTTCTTC. Translated: CASRAGGTYNEQFF.

The CDR3 loop is CSVVGGMNTGELFF. Here the CDR3 DNA reads TGCAGCGTTGTCGGCGGGATGAACACCGGGGAGCTGTTTTTT. The gene calls are TRBV29-1 and TRBJ2-2; D is perhaps TRBD2 (6 bases). Germline values: CDR1 SQVTM, CDR2 ANQGSEA. The CDR3 is 14 amino acids. V was trimmed by 4 bases and J by 1 base, leaving 10 bases between them.

The sample holds one count of this clonotype. V gene TRBV19 combines with J gene TRBJ1-1, with D possibly being TRBD1 (5 bases). Between the trimmed V and J ends, which lost 5 bases and 2 bases, there was a span of 12 bases. CDR3 length: 14 residues. Germline assignment: CDR1 LNHDA and CDR2 SQIVND (reference sequence). The CDR3 sequence: CASSVGQINTEAFF. DNA for the CDR3: TGTGCCAGTAGTGTTGGACAAATAAACACTGAAGCTTTCTTT.

This chain uses TRBV12-3 or TRBV12-4 with TRBJ2-1; no clear D. Trimming took off 2 bases at V and 15 bases at J, with 11 bases between the two ends. This CDR3 spans 11 amino acids. CDR3 in amino acids: CASSLSQKRFF. The CDR3 DNA is TGTGCCAGCAGTTTATCCCAGAAACGGTTCTTC.

The gene calls are TRBV19 and TRBJ2-3, with D maybe TRBD1 (5 bases). This CDR3 contains 15 residues. V was clipped by 3 bases and J by 6 bases, with 16 bases between them. The germline gives CDR1 LNHDA, CDR2 SQIVND (reference sequence). CDR3 protein: CASSIDGQGRDTQYF. CDR3 coding DNA: TGTGCCAGTAGTATTGACGGCCAGGGAAGGGATACGCAGTATTTT.

The chain uses TRBV9 and TRBJ2-2, with D possibly being TRBD2 (6 bases). This CDR3 has 16 residues. The germline gives CDR1 SGDLS, CDR2 YYNGEE. V was trimmed by 2 bases and J by 5 bases, leaving 16 bases between them. The CDR3 loop is CASSVWGQGGTGELFF. CDR3 sequence (DNA): TGTGCCAGCAGCGTGTGGGGTCAGGGAGGTACCGGGGAGCTGTTTTTT.

This chain connects TRBV23-1 to TRBJ2-7; D might be TRBD1 (6 bases). TRBV23-1 is recorded as an ORF, its role being uncertain. The CDR3 runs 15 residues. V lost 4 bases, J lost 1 base, and 14 bases lay in between. The CDR3 DNA reads TGCGCCAGCAGTCGAAGGACAGTGGGATCCTACGAGCAGTACTTC. Amino acids: CASSRRTVGSYEQYF.

The chain uses TRBV5-1 and TRBJ1-1; the D is unclear. Per germline, CDR1 SGHRS and CDR2 YFSETQ. The length of the CDR3 is 15 residues. With 1 base removed from V and 1 base from J, the gap between germline ends came to 11 bases. CDR3 coding DNA: TGCGCCAGCAGCTTGAAAAAACCGTCGAACACTGAAGCTTTCTTT. Amino acids: CASSLKKPSNTEAFF.

This clonotype was counted only a few times. The V and J genes are TRBV14 and TRBJ2-5, with D hard to call. The CDR3 runs 11 residues. Looked up from germline, CDR1 is SGHDN and CDR2 is FVKESK. The V gene lost 1 base and the J gene lost 5 bases, with 2 bases spanning the gap. CDR3 DNA sequence: TGTGCCAGCAGCCAAGCCGAGACCCAGTACTTC. Protein: CASSQAETQYF.

This chain connects TRBV18 to TRBJ2-6; TRBD1 agrees at 7 bases. The CDR3 runs to 18 residues. Germline V gives CDR1 KGHSH, CDR2 LQKENI. V lost 0 bases to trimming and J lost 5 bases; unmatched junction nucleotides: 10. CDR3 region: CASSPPGDSLLRANVLTF. CDR3 sequence (DNA): TGTGCCAGCTCACCACCGGGGGACAGCCTTCTCAGGGCCAACGTCCTGACTTTC.

There are a few counts of this clonotype. This rearrangement joins TRBV3-1 to TRBJ2-7, with TRBD2 identical over 10 bases. The CDR3 loop spans 15 amino acids. V was pared by 2 bases and J by 6 bases, with 7 bases of the junction left unmatched. CDR1 and CDR2 from the germline V gene are LGHDT and YNNKEL (reference sequence). Here the CDR3 DNA reads TGTGCCAGCAGCCAACGAACTAGCGGGGCCTCCGAGCAGTACTTC. This codes for CASSQRTSGASEQYF.

The rearrangement uses TRBV5-1 and TRBJ2-7; no clear D. Germline V gene data show CDR1 as SGHRS and CDR2 as YFSETQ. This CDR3 has 14 amino acids. Between the trimmed V and J ends, which lost 5 bases and 4 bases, there was a span of 16 bases. CDR3 in amino acids: CASRAETPGYEQYF. The CDR3 DNA reads TGCGCCAGCAGGGCCGAGACTCCTGGTTACGAGCAGTACTTC.

The V and J genes are TRBV7-8 and TRBJ1-1, with a weak D call TRBD1 (6 bases). The CDR3 length is 15 residues. The V and J ends lost 5 bases and 0 bases respectively, with 13 bases between them. The germline gives CDR1 SGHVS, CDR2 FQNEAQ. CDR3 amino acids: CASSLRDTMNTEAFF. CDR3 nucleotide sequence: TGTGCCAGCAGCCTCCGGGACACCATGAACACTGAAGCTTTCTTT.

The chain has TRBV11-2 and TRBJ1-2; TRBD1 agrees at 8 bases. The length of the CDR3 is 11 residues. Germline-derived CDR1 and CDR2 are SGHAT and FQNNGV. V shed 4 bases and J 8 bases; nucleotides not matched to a gene: 0. Written as DNA, the CDR3 is TGTGCCAGCAGCTCAGGGGGCGGCTACACCTTC. Encoded protein: CASSSGGGYTF.

The chain joins TRBV24-1 to TRBJ2-1, with D maybe TRBD2 (5 bases). Germline lookup yields CDR1 KGHDR and CDR2 SFDVKD. Trimming removed 5 bases from V and 6 bases from J, with 10 bases in between. The length of the CDR3 is 13 residues. The CDR3 here is CATSAPGFNEQFF. CDR3 sequence (DNA): TGTGCCACCAGTGCCCCGGGGTTCAATGAGCAGTTCTTC.

V and J are TRBV28 and TRBJ2-7; tentatively, D is TRBD2 (6 bases). This CDR3 has 11 amino acids. V shed 10 bases and J shed 4 bases, with 11 bases lying between them. Germline V gene sequence: CDR1 MDHEN, CDR2 SYDVKM. The CDR3 here is CAISGGYEQYF. As DNA, the CDR3 is TGTGCCATTTCCGGGGGATACGAGCAGTACTTC.

The chain couples TRBV4-2 to TRBJ2-1; the D gene is possibly TRBD2 (5 bases). Germline V gives CDR1 LGHNA, CDR2 YNFKEQ. Trimming took off 0 bases at V and 6 bases at J, with 9 bases between the two ends. CDR3 length: 14 residues. CDR3 protein: CASSQEASGNEQFF. The DNA for the CDR3 is TGTGCCAGCAGCCAAGAGGCAAGCGGCAATGAGCAGTTCTTC.

This clonotype was recorded only once. This chain connects TRBV5-6 to TRBJ1-2; D may be TRBD1 (5 bases). The CDR3 is 15 amino acids. Germline V gene lookup returns CDR1 SGHDT and CDR2 YYEEEE. Trimming removed 4 bases at V and 4 bases at J, with 17 bases between. The chain's CDR3 is CASSTVPQGIYGYTF. The DNA for the CDR3 is TGTGCCAGCAGCACCGTGCCCCAGGGCATCTATGGCTACACCTTC.

V gene TRBV3-1 combines with J gene TRBJ2-5; perhaps TRBD1 as D (5 bases). CDR1 LGHDT and CDR2 YNNKEL come from the germline V gene (reference sequence). The CDR3 covers 14 residues. Trimming pared 4 bases from V and 1 base from J, leaving 10 bases between. CDR3 protein: CASSLGRAQETQYF. The CDR3 DNA sequence: TGTGCCAGCAGCCTGGGCAGGGCCCAAGAGACCCAGTACTTC.

The V call is TRBV30, the J call TRBJ1-1; D not certain. Germline V gene sequence: CDR1 GTSNPN, CDR2 SVGIG (reference sequence). Trimming left V 0 bases short and J 5 bases short, with 16 bases between. This CDR3 has 15 residues. The CDR3 is CAWSVPRARGTEAFF. In DNA, the CDR3 is TGTGCCTGGAGTGTACCAAGGGCCCGAGGGACTGAAGCTTTCTTT.

The chain is built from TRBV28 and TRBJ2-7; the D gene is possibly TRBD1 (6 bases). The CDR3 is 14 amino acids. Germline V CDR1 and CDR2: MDHEN, SYDVKM. Trimming removed 7 bases at V and 4 bases at J, with 17 bases between. As DNA, the CDR3 is TGTGCCAGCACCTTGATGGGGGCTCCGTACGAGCAGTACTTC. Translated, it gives CASTLMGAPYEQYF.

The chain employs TRBV20-1 and TRBJ2-4, with unresolved D. The CDR3 consists of 14 residues. Trimming removed 3 bases at V and 2 bases at J, with 11 bases between. The V gene's germline CDR1 is DFQATT and CDR2 SNEGSKA (reference sequence). CDR3 loop: CSASERASKNIQYF. CDR3 nucleotides: TGCAGTGCTAGTGAGAGAGCATCCAAAAACATTCAGTACTTC.

The chain combines TRBV19 with TRBJ1-5; 9 positions agree with TRBD1. Trimming took 6 bases from V and 0 from J; bases not matched to a gene: 6. The CDR3 has 16 amino acids. The V gene's germline CDR1 is LNHDA and CDR2 SQIVND (reference sequence). CDR3 sequence: CASRDRGPYSNQPQHF. The CDR3, as DNA: TGTGCCAGTAGGGACAGGGGACCTTATAGCAATCAGCCCCAGCATTTT.

V usage is TRBV28 and J usage is TRBJ1-2; D is unresolved. CDR1 and CDR2 from the germline V gene are MDHEN and SYDVKM. The CDR3 sequence is 14 residues long. V was trimmed by 7 bases and J by 12 bases, leaving 24 bases between them. CDR3 amino acids: CASTPGQASLGNTF. DNA of the CDR3: TGTGCCAGCACCCCCGGGCAGGCCTCTCTCGGAAACACCTTC.

Concerning this clonotype itself: Mismatch with germline at one junction end may stem from a read error. CDR3: CASSLGQNTGELFF. The CDR3 nucleotides are TGTGCCAGCAGCTTAGGACAAAACACCGGGGAGCTGTTTTTT. V usage is TRBV5-1 and J usage is TRBJ2-2; D may be TRBD1 (5 bases). Germline CDR1 and CDR2: SGHRS and YFSETQ. The CDR3 is 14 residues long.

V and J are TRBV30 and TRBJ2-5; D is unclear. This CDR3 comprises 11 residues. The V gene lost 5 bases and the J gene lost 3 bases, with 7 bases spanning the gap. CDR1 is GTSNPN and CDR2 is SVGIG in the germline V gene (reference sequence). The DNA for the CDR3 is TGTGCCTGGGGTAGGGAAGAGACCCAGTACTTC. This codes for CAWGREETQYF.